Below, 12 T cell receptor beta chains from the same sample are listed, as sequenced in a study of T cells in localized non-small cell lung cancer. The method was immunoSEQ multiplex PCR; TCRdb's version includes in-frame clones alone and lacks a portion of them. The sample yields about 25,000 clones, 86% seen once. The input for sequencing was peripheral blood, taken before any cancer treatment. Every receptor here comes from an older female donor with stage I lung adenocarcinoma.

This chain connects TRBV2 to TRBJ1-1; possibly TRBD1 for D (6 bases). The germline CDR1 and CDR2 sequences are SNHLY and FYNNEI. V was pared by 6 bases and J by 1 base, with 12 bases between. This CDR3 has 14 residues. The CDR3 nucleotides read TGTGCCAGCAGATTGACAGGCCGGAACACTGAAGCTTTCTTT. This gives the protein CASRLTGRNTEAFF.

J is TRBJ2-1 and V is TRBV2, with D possibly TRBD2 on 5 matching bases. This CDR3 has 13 residues. The V gene's germline CDR1 is SNHLY and CDR2 FYNNEI. The V and J ends lost 6 bases and 5 bases respectively, with 11 bases between them. The chain's CDR3 is CASRRAGDNEQFF. The CDR3 DNA reads as TGTGCCAGCAGGAGGGCCGGGGACAATGAGCAGTTCTTC.

The chain uses TRBV5-1 and TRBJ2-2, with a possible D match to TRBD1 (5 bases). Germline V lookup: CDR1 SGHRS, CDR2 YFSETQ. Trimming stripped 0 bases from V and 5 bases from J, with 11 bases between. The CDR3 length is 15 residues. The CDR3 DNA is TGCGCCAGCAGCTTGGAGGGGTCTCCGACCGGGGAGCTGTTTTTT. This codes for CASSLEGSPTGELFF.

The chain uses TRBV5-6 and TRBJ1-1; unclear D gene. This CDR3 region has 14 residues. With 1 base removed from V and 0 bases from J, the gap between germline ends came to 7 bases. Germline V gene data show CDR1 as SGHDT and CDR2 as YYEEEE. The CDR3 loop is CASSLFEMNTEAFF. Here the CDR3 DNA reads TGTGCCAGCAGCTTGTTTGAGATGAACACTGAAGCTTTCTTT.

The rearrangement uses TRBV19 and TRBJ2-2, with unresolved D. Germline assignment: CDR1 LNHDA and CDR2 SQIVND (reference sequence). CDR3 length equals 15 residues. V was cut by 3 bases and J by 2 bases, with 10 bases left in between. CDR3 bases: TGTGCCAGTAGTATTCTCCCGGATAACACCGGGGAGCTGTTTTTT. This translates into CASSILPDNTGELFF.

This CDR3 reads CASSPREGGGAYEQYF. The CDR3 coding sequence is TGTGCCAGCAGCCCCAGGGAGGGCGGGGGGGCCTACGAGCAGTACTTC. The chain has TRBV7-8 and TRBJ2-7; TRBD2 agrees at 9 bases. Germline V gene sequence: CDR1 SGHVS, CDR2 FQNEAQ. The CDR3 extends over 16 amino acids. V lost 5 bases, J lost 2 bases, and 10 bases stayed unmatched.

The chain uses TRBV19 and TRBJ1-5, with 8 bases aligning to TRBD1. This CDR3 spans 17 amino acids. Germline V gene data show CDR1 as LNHDA and CDR2 as SQIVND (reference sequence). J lost 0 bases, V lost 4 bases, and 8 bases had no gene match. The CDR3 DNA sequence: TGTGCCAGTAGTACCCGGACAGGGCGATATAGCAATCAGCCCCAGCATTTT. Residues: CASSTRTGRYSNQPQHF.

V gene TRBV12-5 combines with J gene TRBJ2-1; a weak D match, TRBD1 (6 bases). With 1 base removed from V and 4 bases from J, the gap between germline ends came to 8 bases. Germline V gene lookup returns CDR1 LGHNT and CDR2 FRNRAP. The CDR3 covers 14 residues. CDR3 coding DNA: TGTGCTAGTGGTTTGGGGACAGTTTACAATGAGCAGTTCTTC. Amino acids: CASGLGTVYNEQFF.

The chain is built from TRBV2 and TRBJ1-3; possibly TRBD1 for D (6 bases). Trimming shortened V by 4 bases and J by 7 bases, and 11 bases separated the two germline ends. Germline loops: CDR1 SNHLY, CDR2 FYNNEI. The CDR3 is made up of 13 amino acids. The CDR3 sequence: CASSGTGRNTIYF. For the CDR3, the DNA is TGTGCCAGCAGTGGCACAGGGCGTAACACCATATATTTT. The variable domain in full, with the rest retrieved from reference TRBV2 and TRBJ1-3, is EPEVTQTPSHQVTQMGQEVILRCVPISNHLYFYWYRQILGQKVEFLVSFYNNEISEKSEIFDDQFSVERPDGSNFTLKIRSTKLEDSAMYFCASSGTGRNTIYFGEGSWLTVV.

The chain carries TRBV6-5 and TRBJ2-5, with D perhaps TRBD2 (6 bases). The V gene's germline CDR1 is MNHEY and CDR2 SVGAGI. There are 14 residues in the CDR3. Between the trimmed V and J ends, which lost 7 bases and 7 bases, there was a span of 19 bases. DNA for the CDR3: TGTGCCAGCAAGGTAGCGGACTGGAGGGGGACCCAGTACTTC. Amino acid sequence: CASKVADWRGTQYF.

This rearrangement joins TRBV29-1 to TRBJ2-2; D is unclear. The CDR3 totals 10 residues. Germline V gene lookup returns CDR1 SQVTM and CDR2 ANQGSEA. The V end lost 3 bases, the J end lost 4 bases, and 0 bases lay between the germline ends. Here the CDR3 reads CSVDTGELFF. In DNA form, the CDR3 reads TGCAGCGTTGACACCGGGGAGCTGTTTTTT.

This clone was seen only a few times. This chain connects TRBV5-8 to TRBJ1-2, with D tentatively TRBD1 (6 bases). CDR1 SGHTS and CDR2 YDEGEE come from the germline V gene. Trimming shortened V by 2 bases and J by 5 bases, and 10 bases separated the two germline ends. This CDR3 has 13 amino acids. The CDR3 DNA reads TGTGCCAGCAGCTTTTTGGGGGCTTATGGCTACACCTTC. It is translated as CASSFLGAYGYTF.